Sequencing of this T cell receptor (beta chain) was carried out in a study of tissue T cells after allogeneic stem cell transplantation. General observations from the study: TCR repertoires tracked anatomic similarity, regardless of disease or transplant status. Shared clones across patients were few; motif clustering revealed tissue-specific shared signatures.

The repertoire was sequenced with immunoSEQ multiplex PCR; TCRdb's copy has only in-frame clones and lacks some. This table has roughly 7,700 clones, approximately 40% appearing once. In regard to this clone: Its antigen is unidentified. Genes and germline come from the mouse. Read coverage stops 1 residue before the CDR3 terminus; the germline J gene supplies the remainder.

The germline gives CDR1 KGHPV, CDR2 FQNQEV (reference sequence). The J segment lost 6 bases and the V segment lost 3 bases, leaving 5 bases of the junction unmatched. The CDR3 spans 15 residues. Time point here: mouse harvest day 14 after allogeneic transplant. The graft held 10^6 splenic CD5+ T cells and 10^7 T-cell-depleted bone marrow cells. The sequenced sample consisted of skin. The source is a female BALB/c mouse given C57BL/6 T cells with graft-versus-host disease after an allogeneic hematopoietic cell transplant. V and J are TRBV26 and TRBJ1-4, with 9 bases that match TRBD1. The CDR3 spells CASSLTGQGDERLFF. Partial CDR3 DNA: TGTGCCAGCAGTCTTACGGGACAGGGAGACGAAAGATTATTT.